Sequencing of this T cell receptor (beta chain) was carried out in a study of T cell clones after liver transplantation. On the study more broadly: Third-party-reactive TCRbeta sequences from pre-transplant mixed lymphocyte reactions served as antigen-independent comparators.

CD3+CD4+ and CD3+CD8+ cells were FACS-sorted from thawed unstimulated PBMCs. TCRdb's copy holds only in-frame clones and misses some; the assay was immunoSEQ multiplex PCR. The sample shows tens of thousands of clones, over 70% of them seen only once. The material sequenced was CD4+ T cells from blood, taken before liver transplant. The sequence was collected from a human donor who received a liver transplant.

CDR3 DNA sequence: TGTGCCTGGAACGGCAGGGGGCCCTCCGAGCAGTACTTC. This sequence encodes CAWNGRGPSEQYF. V is TRBV30 and J is TRBJ2-7, with TRBD1 identical over 8 bases. Germline assignment: CDR1 GTSNPN and CDR2 SVGIG (reference sequence). The CDR3 covers 13 residues. The trim removed 4 bases at V and 6 bases at J, leaving 8 bases unmatched.